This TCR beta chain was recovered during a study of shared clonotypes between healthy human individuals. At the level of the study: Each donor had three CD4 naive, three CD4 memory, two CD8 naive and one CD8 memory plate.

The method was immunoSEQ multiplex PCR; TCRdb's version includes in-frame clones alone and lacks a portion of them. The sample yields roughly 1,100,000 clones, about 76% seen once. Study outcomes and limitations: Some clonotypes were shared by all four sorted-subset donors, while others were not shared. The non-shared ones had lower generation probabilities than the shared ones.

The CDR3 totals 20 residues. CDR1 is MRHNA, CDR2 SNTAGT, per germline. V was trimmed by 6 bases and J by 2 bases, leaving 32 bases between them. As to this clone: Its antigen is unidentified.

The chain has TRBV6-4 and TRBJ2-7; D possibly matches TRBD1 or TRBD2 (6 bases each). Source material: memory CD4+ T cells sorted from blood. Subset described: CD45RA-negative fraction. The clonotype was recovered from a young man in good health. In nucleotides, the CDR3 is TGTGCCAGCAGCCCCAGGTGGGGGGCCACGCTCCCCTGTAGGACCTACGAGCAGTACTTC. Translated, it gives CASSPRWGATLPCRTYEQYF.